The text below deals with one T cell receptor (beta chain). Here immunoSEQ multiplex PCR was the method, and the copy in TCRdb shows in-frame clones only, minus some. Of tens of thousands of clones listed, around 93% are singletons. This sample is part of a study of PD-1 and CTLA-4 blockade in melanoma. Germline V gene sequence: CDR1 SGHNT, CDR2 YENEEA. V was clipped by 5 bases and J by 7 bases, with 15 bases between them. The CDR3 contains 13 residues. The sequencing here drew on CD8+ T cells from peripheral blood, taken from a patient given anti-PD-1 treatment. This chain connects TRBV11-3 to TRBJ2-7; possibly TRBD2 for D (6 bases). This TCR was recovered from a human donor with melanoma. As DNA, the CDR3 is TGTGCCAGCAGCCCCTACGGGAGTGAGGAGCAGTACTTC. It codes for CASSPYGSEEQYF.